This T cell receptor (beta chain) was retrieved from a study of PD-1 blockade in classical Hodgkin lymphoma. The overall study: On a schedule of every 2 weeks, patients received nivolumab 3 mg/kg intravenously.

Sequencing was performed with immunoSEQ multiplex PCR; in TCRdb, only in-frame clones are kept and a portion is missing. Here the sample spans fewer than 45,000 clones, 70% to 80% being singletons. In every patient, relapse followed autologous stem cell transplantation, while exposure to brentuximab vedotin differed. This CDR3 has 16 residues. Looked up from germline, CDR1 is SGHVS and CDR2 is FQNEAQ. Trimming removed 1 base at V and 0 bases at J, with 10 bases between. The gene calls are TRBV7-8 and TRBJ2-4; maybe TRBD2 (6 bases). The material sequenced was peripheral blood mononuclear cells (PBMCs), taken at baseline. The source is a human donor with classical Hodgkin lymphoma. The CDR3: CASSLGLELAKNIQYF. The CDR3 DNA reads TGTGCCAGCAGCTTAGGACTAGAGCTAGCCAAAAACATTCAGTACTTC.